This T cell receptor (beta chain) came from a study of PD-L1 blockade in urothelial cancer. Study-level findings and limits: Better progression-free and overall survival followed lower pretreatment blood clonality.

Comment on this clone: Its antigen is undetermined.

Per patient, between 1 and 8 samples were collected at pretreatment and on-treatment time points. Every PCR was spiked with synthetic TCR analog templates. TCRdb keeps only in-frame clones here, not all; method: immunoSEQ multiplex PCR. The profile covers around 53,000 clones, with 84% appearing a single time and 5.8% taken by the ten largest. This CDR3 spans 15 amino acids. Trimming took 3 bases from V and 2 from J, leaving 15 bases between them. Per the germline V gene, CDR1 is SQVTM and CDR2 is ANQGSEA. The sample in question was PBMCs, obtained around atezolizumab (anti-PD-L1) treatment. V gene TRBV29-1 combines with J gene TRBJ2-3, with D perhaps TRBD2 (5 bases). This TCR was sampled from a man aged 40-49 years with urothelial cancer. The CDR3 loop reads CSVEGTRTDTDTQYF. The DNA for the CDR3 is TGCAGCGTTGAGGGTACTAGGACCGACACAGATACGCAGTATTTT.